The 21 T cell receptor beta chains in this list originate from one sample, sequenced in a study of T cell repertoires in cytomegalovirus infection. TCRdb reprocessed the reads via MiXCR and lists one record per CDR3 protein. The table shows 450,000 to 550,000 distinct CDR3 sequences, with approximately 15% occurring only once. Input material: CD8+ T cells from PBMCs. These TCRs come from a human donor in good health (CMV status not recorded). Some clones in this sample may be carry-over from other donors' samples.

V usage is TRBV27 and J usage is TRBJ2-7; D may be TRBD2 (5 bases). The germline V gene encodes CDR1 MNHEY and CDR2 SMNVEV (reference sequence). The V end lost 5 bases, the J end lost 4 bases, and 12 bases lay between the germline ends. There are 13 residues in the CDR3. The CDR3 region is CASSRGANYEQYF. CDR3 nucleotides: TGTGCCAGCAGTCGGGGTGCCAATTACGAGCAGTACTTC.

This chain connects TRBV4-1 to TRBJ2-3; D tentatively fits TRBD1 or TRBD2 (6 bases each). V was clipped by 4 bases and J by 5 bases, with 16 bases between them. The V gene's germline CDR1 is MGHRA and CDR2 YSYEKL. This CDR3 comprises 15 residues. CDR3 sequence: CASSPELGGVDTQYF. CDR3 DNA: TGCGCCAGCAGCCCCGAACTCGGGGGCGTAGATACGCAGTATTTT.

The J gene is TRBJ2-7, the V gene TRBV20-1, with 13 bases matching TRBD2. CDR3 length: 14 amino acids. V was clipped by 6 bases and J by 4 bases; unmatched bases: 6. The germline V gene has CDR1 DFQATT and CDR2 SNEGSKA (reference sequence). The CDR3 DNA is TGCAGTGCCGGGACTAGCGGGACCAGATACGAGCAGTACTTC. It codes for CSAGTSGTRYEQYF.

As regards this clonotype: One end of the junction does not line up with germline, which may come from a read error. As DNA, the CDR3 is TGCAGTGCCGTCGGTGGGGTCCTTCGCAATGAGAAGTTCTTC. Its protein product is CSAVGGVLRNEKFF. The rearrangement uses TRBV20-1 and TRBJ2-1, with D unresolved. From germline, CDR1 is DFQATT and CDR2 SNEGSKA (reference sequence). The CDR3 loop spans 14 amino acids.

This clonotype showed up just a few times. This rearrangement joins TRBV9 to TRBJ2-2; D not certain. The CDR3 length is 14 residues. Trimming removed 2 bases from V and 3 bases from J, with 8 bases in between. CDR1 is SGDLS and CDR2 is YYNGEE in the germline V gene. CDR3 amino acids: CASSVGEHTGELFF. CDR3 nucleotide sequence: TGTGCCAGCAGCGTTGGTGAGCACACCGGGGAGCTGTTTTTT.

At least ten counts were recorded for this clonotype. A junction end diverges from the germline sequence, so it may reflect a read error. The chain carries TRBV28 and TRBJ2-2; D is perhaps TRBD2 (6 bases). The CDR3 is 16 residues long. CDR1 is MDHEN, CDR2 SYDVKM, per germline. The CDR3: CASSFPSGTGTEELFF. The CDR3 DNA is TGTGCCAGCAGTTTTCCCTCCGGGACTGGGACCGAGGAGCTGTTTTTT.

V is TRBV19 and J is TRBJ2-3; D not certain. The V and J ends lost 6 bases and 2 bases respectively, with 12 bases between them. The CDR3 runs 14 residues. The germline V gene encodes CDR1 LNHDA and CDR2 SQIVND (reference sequence). In nucleotides, the CDR3 is TGTGCCAGTAGCCCTAGAACCTACACAGATACGCAGTATTTT. It is translated as CASSPRTYTDTQYF.

The gene calls are TRBV7-9 and TRBJ1-5, with TRBD1 matching over 10 bases. The V and J ends lost 4 bases and 7 bases, in that order; junction bases with no gene match: 13. The CDR3 loop spans 17 amino acids. Germline V CDR1 and CDR2: SEHNR, FQNEAQ (reference sequence). The DNA of the CDR3 is TGTGCCAGCAGCTCGGGCATCCGGGACAGGGGTCAGCAGCCCCAGCATTTT. It encodes CASSSGIRDRGQQPQHF.

This clonotype has only a few counts. The V gene is TRBV5-4, the J gene TRBJ2-7; 9 bases fit TRBD1. Germline V gene data show CDR1 as SGHNT and CDR2 as YYREEE (reference sequence). CDR3 length: 15 residues. Trimming removed 0 bases from V and 7 bases from J; junction bases left unmatched: 8. DNA for the CDR3: TGTGCCAGCAGCTTGGAGGACAGGGGATATCCGGAGCAGTACTTC. Its translation is CASSLEDRGYPEQYF.

The rearrangement links TRBV18 to TRBJ1-5; D gene uncertain. V was clipped by 3 bases and J by 4 bases, with 16 bases between them. Germline V CDR1 and CDR2: KGHSH, LQKENI. CDR3 size: 16 residues. CDR3 in DNA: TGTGCCAGCTCACCTAGCTTCGACCCCAAAAATCAGCCCCAGCATTTT. Protein product: CASSPSFDPKNQPQHF.

This sequence joins TRBV5-1 and TRBJ2-4, with D maybe TRBD1 (5 bases). Germline V gives CDR1 SGHRS, CDR2 YFSETQ. The CDR3 sequence is 15 residues long. V lost 0 bases to trimming and J lost 2 bases, with 9 bases between them. The CDR3: CASSLDYRPKNIQYF. CDR3 in DNA: TGCGCCAGCAGCTTGGACTACAGGCCCAAAAACATTCAGTACTTC.

At least ten counts were recorded for this clonotype. This chain joins TRBV5-1 and TRBJ2-7; a weak D match, TRBD2 (5 bases). CDR1 SGHRS and CDR2 YFSETQ come from the germline V gene. V lost 4 bases and J 3 bases, leaving 14 bases between the germline ends. There are 14 residues in the CDR3. CDR3 DNA: TGCGCCAGCAGCCTCGGGATTCAAGACTACGAGCAGTACTTC. The encoded protein is CASSLGIQDYEQYF.

This clonotype was seen ten or more times. V usage is TRBV7-3 and J usage is TRBJ2-1; TRBD2 matches at 14 bases. Germline loops: CDR1 SGHTA, CDR2 FQGTGA. The CDR3 runs 21 residues. V was pared by 5 bases and J by 1 base, with 16 bases of the junction left unmatched. The CDR3 protein is CASSLQAPGTSGGQSYNEQFF. CDR3 bases: TGTGCCAGCAGCCTACAGGCACCCGGGACTAGCGGGGGCCAATCCTACAATGAGCAGTTCTTC.

This clonotype was picked up a small number of times. This chain connects TRBV5-1 to TRBJ2-7; D possibly corresponds to TRBD1 (6 bases). Deletions cut 1 base from V and 4 bases from J, with 12 bases between. The CDR3 sequence is 14 residues long. CDR1 SGHRS and CDR2 YFSETQ come from the germline V gene. CDR3 coding DNA: TGCGCCAGCAGCTTGAGCCAGGGGCATTACGAGCAGTACTTC. Its translation is CASSLSQGHYEQYF. The full variable domain, completed using reference TRBV5-1 and TRBJ2-7, is KAGVTQTPRYLIKTRGQQVTLSCSPISGHRSVSWYQQTPGQGLQFLFEYFSETQRNKGNFPGRFSGRQFSNSRSEMNVSTLELGDSALYLCASSLSQGHYEQYFGPGTRLTVT.

The chain has TRBV5-4 and TRBJ2-3; no clear D. Per the germline V gene, CDR1 is SGHNT and CDR2 is YYREEE (reference sequence). V shed 4 bases and J shed 2 bases, with 11 bases lying between them. This CDR3 contains 14 residues. This CDR3 reads CASSLPLYTDTQYF. In DNA, the CDR3 is TGTGCCAGCAGCCTCCCCCTTTACACAGATACGCAGTATTTT.

Details on this clonotype: This sequence may be a read error, since a much larger clone differs from it by one base. The chain links TRBV27 to TRBJ1-2; the D is unclear. Germline V gene lookup returns CDR1 MNHEY and CDR2 SMNVEV (reference sequence). This CDR3 has 14 amino acids. In DNA form, the CDR3 reads TGTGCCAGCAGTCGGACGGTTACGTCTTATGTCTACACCTTC. Residues: CASSRTVTSYVYTF.

This clonotype turned up a few times. The genes are TRBV7-9 and TRBJ2-3, with D possibly matching TRBD2 (6 bases). Germline-derived CDR1 and CDR2 are SEHNR and FQNEAQ (reference sequence). The CDR3 length is 16 residues. Trimming pared 5 bases from V and 1 base from J, leaving 16 bases between. The CDR3 spells CASSPGGGGGTDTQYF. The CDR3 DNA sequence: TGTGCCAGCAGCCCCGGGGGTGGTGGGGGCACAGATACGCAGTATTTT.

The V gene is TRBV6-5, the J gene TRBJ2-1, with 13 nucleotides matching TRBD2. The V gene end was trimmed by 1 base and the J gene end by 5 bases; junction bases not matched to a gene: 2. CDR1 and CDR2 (germline): MNHEY, SVGAGI. The CDR3 sequence is 16 residues long. This CDR3 reads CASSYFGTSGNNEQFF. CDR3 in DNA: TGTGCCAGCAGTTACTTCGGGACTAGCGGGAACAATGAGCAGTTCTTC.

Ten or more counts support this clonotype. V is TRBV12-3 or TRBV12-4 and J is TRBJ2-1, with 11 bases matching TRBD2. CDR3 size: 19 residues. J was trimmed by 0 bases and V by 8 bases; bases with no gene match: 15. CDR3 loop: CASWGAGTSGLSSYNEQFF. The CDR3 coding sequence is TGTGCCAGCTGGGGTGCCGGGACTAGCGGCTTGAGCTCCTACAATGAGCAGTTCTTC.

This clonotype was detected ten times or more. This chain uses TRBV7-2 with TRBJ2-1; 8 nucleotides match TRBD1. Germline CDR1 and CDR2: SGHTA and FQGNSA. The CDR3 loop spans 15 amino acids. J gave up 6 bases and V 5 bases, and 9 bases lay outside the gene matches. CDR3 loop: CASSLDRGRSNEQFF. The CDR3 bases are TGTGCCAGCAGCCTTGACAGGGGACGATCCAATGAGCAGTTCTTC. Supplemented by reference TRBV7-2 and TRBJ2-1, the full variable domain reads GAGVSQSPSNKVTEKGKDVELRCDPISGHTALYWYRQSLGQGLEFLIYFQGNSAPDKSGLPSDRFSAERTGGSVSTLTIQRTQQEDSAVYLCASSLDRGRSNEQFFGPGTRLTVL.

The V and J genes are TRBV12-5 and TRBJ1-1; a weak D match, TRBD1 (5 bases). This CDR3 region has 14 residues. Germline CDR1 is LGHNT and CDR2 is FRNRAP. Between the trimmed V and J ends, which lost 8 bases and 5 bases, there was a span of 18 bases. In DNA form, the CDR3 reads TGTGCTAGTAGGGACGGCGAAAGATGGACTGAAGCTTTCTTT. Protein sequence: CASRDGERWTEAFF.